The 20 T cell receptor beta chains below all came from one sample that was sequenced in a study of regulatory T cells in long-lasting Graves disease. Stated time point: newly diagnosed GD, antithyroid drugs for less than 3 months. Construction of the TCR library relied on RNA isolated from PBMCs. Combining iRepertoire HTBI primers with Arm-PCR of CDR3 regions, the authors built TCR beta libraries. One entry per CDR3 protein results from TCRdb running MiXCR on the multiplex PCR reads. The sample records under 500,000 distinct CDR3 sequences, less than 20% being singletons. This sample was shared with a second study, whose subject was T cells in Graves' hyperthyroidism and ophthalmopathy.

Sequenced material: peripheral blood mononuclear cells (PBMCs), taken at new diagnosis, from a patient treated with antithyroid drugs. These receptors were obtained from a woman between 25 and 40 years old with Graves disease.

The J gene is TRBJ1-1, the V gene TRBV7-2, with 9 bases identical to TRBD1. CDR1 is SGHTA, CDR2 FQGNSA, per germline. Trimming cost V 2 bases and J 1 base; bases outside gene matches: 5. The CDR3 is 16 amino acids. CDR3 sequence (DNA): TGTGCCAGCAGCTTAACCAGGACAGGGGCGAACACTGAAGCTTTCTTT. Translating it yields CASSLTRTGANTEAFF.

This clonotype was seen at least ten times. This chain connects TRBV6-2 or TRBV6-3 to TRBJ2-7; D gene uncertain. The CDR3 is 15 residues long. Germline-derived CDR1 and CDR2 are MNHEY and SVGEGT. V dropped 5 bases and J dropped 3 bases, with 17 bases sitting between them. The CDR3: CASSVVLGSLYEQYF. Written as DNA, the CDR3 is TGTGCCAGCAGTGTAGTTCTGGGCTCCCTCTACGAGCAGTACTTC.

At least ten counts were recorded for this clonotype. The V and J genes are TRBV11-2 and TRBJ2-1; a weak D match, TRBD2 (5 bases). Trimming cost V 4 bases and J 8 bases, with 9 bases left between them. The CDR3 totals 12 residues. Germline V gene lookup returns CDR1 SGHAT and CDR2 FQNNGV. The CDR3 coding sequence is TGTGCCAGCAGCTCGGACTCCGATGAGCAGTTCTTC. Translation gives CASSSDSDEQFF.

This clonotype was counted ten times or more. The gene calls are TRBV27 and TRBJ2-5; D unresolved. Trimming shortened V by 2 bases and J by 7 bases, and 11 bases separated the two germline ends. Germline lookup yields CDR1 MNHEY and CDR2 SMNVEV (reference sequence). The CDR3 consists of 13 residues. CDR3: CASSLTRSGTQYF. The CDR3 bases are TGTGCCAGCAGTTTAACCCGGTCAGGGACCCAGTACTTC.

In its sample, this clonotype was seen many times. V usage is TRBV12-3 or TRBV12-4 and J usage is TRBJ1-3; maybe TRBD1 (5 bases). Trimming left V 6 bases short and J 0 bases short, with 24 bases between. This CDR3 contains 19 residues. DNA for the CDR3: TGTGCCAGCAGCACTACGGCCGGGACCGCCCGTCACTCTGGAAACACCATATATTTT. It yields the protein CASSTTAGTARHSGNTIYF.

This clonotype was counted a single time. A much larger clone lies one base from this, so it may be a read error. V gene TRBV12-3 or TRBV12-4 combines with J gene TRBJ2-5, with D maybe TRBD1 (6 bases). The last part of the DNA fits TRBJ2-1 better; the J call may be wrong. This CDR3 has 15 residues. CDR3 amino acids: CASSGPGQGYNEQFF. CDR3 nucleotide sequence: TGTGCCAGCAGTGGACCGGGACAAGGCTACAATGAGCAGTTCTTC.

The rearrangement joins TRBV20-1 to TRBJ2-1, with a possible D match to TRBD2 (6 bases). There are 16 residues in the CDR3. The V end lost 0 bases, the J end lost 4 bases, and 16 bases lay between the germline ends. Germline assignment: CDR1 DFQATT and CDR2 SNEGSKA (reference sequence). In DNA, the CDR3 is TGCAGTGCTAGAGATTCGAGCCGGGAGTCTTACAATGAGCAGTTCTTC. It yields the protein CSARDSSRESYNEQFF.

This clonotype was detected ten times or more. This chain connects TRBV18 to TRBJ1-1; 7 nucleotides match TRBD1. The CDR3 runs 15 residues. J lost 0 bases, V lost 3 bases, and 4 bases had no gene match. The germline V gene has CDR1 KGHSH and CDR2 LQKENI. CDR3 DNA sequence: TGTGCCAGCTCACCGGGGACAGACATGAACACTGAAGCTTTCTTT. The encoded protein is CASSPGTDMNTEAFF. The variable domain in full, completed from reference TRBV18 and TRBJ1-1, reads NAGVMQNPRHLVRRRGQEARLRCSPMKGHSHVYWYRQLPEEGLKFMVYLQKENIIDESGMPKERFSAEFPKEGPSILRIQQVVRGDSAAYFCASSPGTDMNTEAFFGQGTRLTVV.

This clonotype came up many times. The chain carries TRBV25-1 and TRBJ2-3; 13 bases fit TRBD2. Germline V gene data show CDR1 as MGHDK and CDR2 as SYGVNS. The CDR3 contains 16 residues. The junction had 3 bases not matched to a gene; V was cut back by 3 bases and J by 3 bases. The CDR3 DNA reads TGTGCCAGCAGTGACCTACTAGCGGGAGGGACAGATACGCAGTATTTT. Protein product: CASSDLLAGGTDTQYF.

CDR3 residues: CASSLDGAGGPDGELFF. In DNA form, the CDR3 reads TGTGCCAGCAGCTTAGATGGTGCGGGAGGGCCAGACGGGGAGCTGTTTTTT. The chain has TRBV11-2 and TRBJ2-2, with 9 bases matching TRBD2. With V trimmed by 0 bases and J by 7 bases, 9 bases remained unmatched. The CDR3 sequence is 17 residues long. The germline CDR1 and CDR2 sequences are SGHAT and FQNNGV.

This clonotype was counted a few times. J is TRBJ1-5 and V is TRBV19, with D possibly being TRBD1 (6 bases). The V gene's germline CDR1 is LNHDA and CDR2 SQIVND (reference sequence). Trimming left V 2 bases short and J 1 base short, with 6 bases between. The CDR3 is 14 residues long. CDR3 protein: CASSIQGSNQPQHF. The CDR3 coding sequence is TGTGCCAGTAGTATACAGGGGAGCAATCAGCCCCAGCATTTT.

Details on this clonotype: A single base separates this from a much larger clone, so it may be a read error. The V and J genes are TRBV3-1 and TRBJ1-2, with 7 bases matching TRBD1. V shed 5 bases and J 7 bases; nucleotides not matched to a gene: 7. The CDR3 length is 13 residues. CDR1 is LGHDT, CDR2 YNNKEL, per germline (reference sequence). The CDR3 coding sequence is TGTGCCAGCAGCGAGACAGGGTATCGTGGCTACACCTTC. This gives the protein CASSETGYRGYTF.

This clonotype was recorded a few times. The CDR3 spells CATGGGADNEQFF. CDR3 DNA: TGTGCCACCGGGGGGGGGGCGGACAATGAGCAGTTCTTC. The V and J genes are TRBV10-3 and TRBJ2-1, with 8 bases fitting TRBD2. Trimming at V came to 10 bases and at J to 5 bases, leaving 7 bases not matched to a gene. Germline V gives CDR1 ENHRY, CDR2 SYGVKD. This CDR3 is 13 amino acids long.

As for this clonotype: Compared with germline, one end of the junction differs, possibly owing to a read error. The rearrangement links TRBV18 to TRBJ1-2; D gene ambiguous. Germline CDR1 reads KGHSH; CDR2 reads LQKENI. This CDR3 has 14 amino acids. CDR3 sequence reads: CVSSPQLINYGYTF. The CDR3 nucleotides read TGTGTCAGCTCCCCCCAACTGATTAACTATGGCTACACCTTC.

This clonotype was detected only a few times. CDR3 coding DNA: TGTGCCAGCTCACCGGGGGCAGGGGCCGGGTCAGATACGCAGTATTTT. Residues: CASSPGAGAGSDTQYF. This sequence joins TRBV18 and TRBJ2-3, with a tentative D call TRBD1 (6 bases). CDR3 length: 16 amino acids. With 3 bases removed from V and 4 bases from J, the gap between germline ends came to 17 bases. In germline, CDR1 is KGHSH, CDR2 LQKENI.

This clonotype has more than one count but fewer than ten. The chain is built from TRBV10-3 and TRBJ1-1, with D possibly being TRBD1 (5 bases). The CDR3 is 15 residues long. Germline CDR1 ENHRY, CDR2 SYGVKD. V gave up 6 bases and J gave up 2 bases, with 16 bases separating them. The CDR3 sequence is CAIRAGPPLNTEAFF. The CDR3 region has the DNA TGTGCCATCAGAGCAGGGCCCCCGCTAAACACTGAAGCTTTCTTT.

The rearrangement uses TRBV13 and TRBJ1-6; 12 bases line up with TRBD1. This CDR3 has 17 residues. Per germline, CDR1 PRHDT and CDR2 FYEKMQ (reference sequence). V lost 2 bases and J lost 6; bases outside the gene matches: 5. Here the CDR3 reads CASSLRDRGRGNSPLHF. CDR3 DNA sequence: TGTGCCAGCAGCTTACGGGACAGGGGGCGTGGTAATTCACCCCTCCACTTT.

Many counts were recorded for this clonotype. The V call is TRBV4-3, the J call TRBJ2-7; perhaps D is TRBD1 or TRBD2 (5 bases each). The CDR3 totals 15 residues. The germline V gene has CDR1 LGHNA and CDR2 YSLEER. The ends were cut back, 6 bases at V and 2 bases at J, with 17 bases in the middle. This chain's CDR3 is CASSLLRDGPYEQYF. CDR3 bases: TGCGCCAGCAGTTTACTCAGGGACGGACCCTACGAGCAGTACTTC.

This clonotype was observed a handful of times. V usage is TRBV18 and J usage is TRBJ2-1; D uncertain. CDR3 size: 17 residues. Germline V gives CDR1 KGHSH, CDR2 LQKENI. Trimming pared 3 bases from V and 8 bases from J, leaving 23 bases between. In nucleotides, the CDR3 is TGTGCCAGCTCACCCCCCGTGGGCCAAAGCCGGGCGGATGAGCAGTTCTTC. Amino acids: CASSPPVGQSRADEQFF.

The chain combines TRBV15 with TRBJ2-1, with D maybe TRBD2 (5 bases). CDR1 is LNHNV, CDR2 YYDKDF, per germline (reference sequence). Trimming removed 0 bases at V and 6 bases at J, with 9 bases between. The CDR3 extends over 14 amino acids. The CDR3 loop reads CATSRDLAVNEQFF. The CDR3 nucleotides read TGTGCCACCAGCAGAGATCTAGCCGTCAATGAGCAGTTCTTC.